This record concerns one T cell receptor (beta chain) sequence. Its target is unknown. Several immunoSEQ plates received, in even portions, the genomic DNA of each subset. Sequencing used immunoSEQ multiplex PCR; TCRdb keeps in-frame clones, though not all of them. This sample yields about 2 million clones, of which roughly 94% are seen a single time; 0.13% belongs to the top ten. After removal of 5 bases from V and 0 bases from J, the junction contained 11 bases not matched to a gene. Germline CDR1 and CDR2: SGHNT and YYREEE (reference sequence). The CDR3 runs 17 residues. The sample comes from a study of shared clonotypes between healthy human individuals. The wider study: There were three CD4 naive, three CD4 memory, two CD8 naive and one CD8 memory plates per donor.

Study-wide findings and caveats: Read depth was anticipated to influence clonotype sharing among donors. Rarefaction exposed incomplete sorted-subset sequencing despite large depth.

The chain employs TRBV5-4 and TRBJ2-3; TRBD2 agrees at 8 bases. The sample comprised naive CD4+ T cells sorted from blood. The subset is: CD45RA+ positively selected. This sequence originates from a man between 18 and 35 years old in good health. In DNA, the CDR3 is TGTGCCAGCAGTGTGGACCCAGCGGGGGCTAGCACAGATACGCAGTATTTT. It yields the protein CASSVDPAGASTDTQYF.